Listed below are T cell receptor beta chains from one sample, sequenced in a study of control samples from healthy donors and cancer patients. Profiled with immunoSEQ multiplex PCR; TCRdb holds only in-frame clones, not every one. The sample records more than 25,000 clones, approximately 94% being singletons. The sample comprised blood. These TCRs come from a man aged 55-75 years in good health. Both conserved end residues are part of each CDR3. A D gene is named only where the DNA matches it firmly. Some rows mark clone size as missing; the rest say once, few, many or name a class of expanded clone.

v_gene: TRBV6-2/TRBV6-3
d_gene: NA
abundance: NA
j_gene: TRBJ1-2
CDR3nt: TGTGCCAGCACCCCGACAGGTTCCGCGGCTAACTATGGCTACACCTTC
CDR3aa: CASTPTGSAANYGYTF

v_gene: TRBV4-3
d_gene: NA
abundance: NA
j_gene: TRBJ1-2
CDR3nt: TGCGCCAGCAGCCAAGGACCCTATGGCTACACCTTC
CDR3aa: CASSQGPYGYTF

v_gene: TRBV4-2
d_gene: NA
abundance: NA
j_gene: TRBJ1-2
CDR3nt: TGTGCCAGCAGCCAAGTCGATGGGGGGGCGAACTATGGCTACACCTTC
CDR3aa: CASSQVDGGANYGYTF

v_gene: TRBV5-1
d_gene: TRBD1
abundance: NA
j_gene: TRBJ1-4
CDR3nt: TGCGCCAGCAGCTTGGGGATTTTTCAGACAGGGGAAAATGAAAAACTGTTTTTT
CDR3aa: CASSLGIFQTGENEKLFF

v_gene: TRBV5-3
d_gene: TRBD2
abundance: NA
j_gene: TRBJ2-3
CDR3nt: TGTGCCAGAAGCTTGGCTAGCGGGGGTGCAGATACGCAGTATTTT
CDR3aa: CARSLASGGADTQYF

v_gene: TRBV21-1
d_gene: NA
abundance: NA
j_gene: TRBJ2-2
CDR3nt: TGTGCCAGCAGCAGGGGCGAGCGGGCCACCGGGGAGCTGTTTTTT
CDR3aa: CASSRGERATGELFF

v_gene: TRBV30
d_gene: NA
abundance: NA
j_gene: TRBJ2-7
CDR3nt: TGTGCCTGCCGAGGACACCCCGGGAATGAGCAGTACTTC
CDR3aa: CACRGHPGNEQYF

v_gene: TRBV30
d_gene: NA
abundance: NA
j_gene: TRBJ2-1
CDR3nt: TGTGCCGAGGGTTTAGGAAGCTCCTACAATGAGCAGTTCTTC
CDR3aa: CAEGLGSSYNEQFF

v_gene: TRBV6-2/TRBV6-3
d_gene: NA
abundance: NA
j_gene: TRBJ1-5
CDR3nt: TGTGCCAGCAGTTCAGATGGACTGAGCAATCAGCCCCAGCATTTT
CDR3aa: CASSSDGLSNQPQHF

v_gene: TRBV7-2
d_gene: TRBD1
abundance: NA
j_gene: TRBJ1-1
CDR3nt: TGTGCCAGCCGAAAGGACAGGGCGGGAACTGAAGCTTTCTTT
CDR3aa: CASRKDRAGTEAFF

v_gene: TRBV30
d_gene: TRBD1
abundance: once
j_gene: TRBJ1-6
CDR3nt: TGTGCCTGGAGTGTGGGACAGGGTATTTCACCCCTCCACTTT
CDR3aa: CAWSVGQGISPLHF

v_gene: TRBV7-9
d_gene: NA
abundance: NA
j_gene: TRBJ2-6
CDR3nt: TGTGCCAGCAGCTCTAGGGTAGCTGGGGCCAACGTCCTGACTTTC
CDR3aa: CASSSRVAGANVLTF

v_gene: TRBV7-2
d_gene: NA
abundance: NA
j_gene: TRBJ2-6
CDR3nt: TGTGCCAGCAGTGGAGGGGGAGGGGCCAACGTCCTGACTTTC
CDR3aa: CASSGGGGANVLTF

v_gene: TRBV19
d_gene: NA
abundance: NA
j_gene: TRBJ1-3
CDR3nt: TGTGCCAGTAGTATTAGTGAAAACACCATATATTTT
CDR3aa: CASSISENTIYF

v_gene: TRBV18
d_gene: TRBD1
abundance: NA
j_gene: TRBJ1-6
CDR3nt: TGTGCCAGCTCACGGGGACAGGGGGCTTCACCCCTCCACTTT
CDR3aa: CASSRGQGASPLHF

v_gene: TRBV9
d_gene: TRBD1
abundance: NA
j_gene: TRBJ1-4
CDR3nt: TGTGCCAGCAGCGTATCTCGAACACCGACAGGGCATAACGAAAAACTGTTTTTT
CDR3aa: CASSVSRTPTGHNEKLFF

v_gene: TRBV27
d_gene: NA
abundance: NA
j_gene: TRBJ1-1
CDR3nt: TGTGCCAGCAGTCCTGACAGGTTAGTCGCTGAAGCTTTCTTT
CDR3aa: CASSPDRLVAEAFF

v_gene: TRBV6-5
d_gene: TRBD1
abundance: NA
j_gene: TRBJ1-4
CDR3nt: TGTGCCAGCGCGGGACAGGGTTACGAAAAACTGTTTTTT
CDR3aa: CASAGQGYEKLFF